The TCR beta chain described here comes from a study of brain T cells in children with intractable seizures. Study-level findings and limits: Patients' HCMV serostatus was unknown; virus specificity rests on CDR3 similarity alone. Pre- and post-surgery blood differed in depth, so pre-surgery absences may be undersampling.

Notes on this clone: Its matching antigen is unknown.

Produced via immunoSEQ multiplex PCR; TCRdb's table is partial and in-frame only. The sample includes fewer than 150,000 clones, around 94% of them seen just once. Sequencing was limited to surgery cases with top T cell transcript signatures in brain tissue. Patients received at least one anti-epileptic drug before surgery. The V segment lost 2 bases and the J segment 3 bases; nucleotides outside the gene matches: 3. Germline assignment: CDR1 MNHEY and CDR2 SVGEGT. The length of the CDR3 is 15 residues. The TCR was taken from a boy under two years old with hemimegalencephaly and intractable seizures. V and J are TRBV6-2 or TRBV6-3 and TRBJ2-1; 8 nucleotides agree with TRBD2. This material consisted of peripheral blood, taken at surgery. CDR3 loop: CASSYHAGGYNEQFF. The CDR3 DNA is TGTGCCAGCAGTTACCACGCGGGAGGCTACAATGAGCAGTTCTTC.